The clone carrying this TCR beta chain has just a few counts. Its antigen is undetermined. TCRdb re-analysed the reads in MiXCR, keeping a single row per CDR3 protein. This sample has tens of thousands of distinct CDR3 sequences, with 25% to 40% found just once. This sample is drawn from a study of T cell repertoires in cytomegalovirus infection. Background on the study: Signatures in public TCR beta sequences pointed to both CMV infection and matching HLA type. General study findings and limits: Across the ex vivo response, the dominant clonotypes were HLA-C-restricted CMV-specific TCR beta clonotypes. The study identified carriers of CMV plus the relevant HLA from cumulative public TCR beta family frequency.

The V gene's germline CDR1 is SGHTA and CDR2 FQGNSA. This CDR3 is built from 10 residues. Trimming removed 1 base at V and 7 bases at J, with 0 bases between. The source is a human donor in good health (CMV status not recorded). Some clones in this sample may be carry-over from other donors' samples. The chain links TRBV7-2 to TRBJ2-3; the D is unclear. Sequencing used PBMCs, sequenced either directly or after in vitro stimulation (not recorded which). CDR3 sequence: CASSLDTQYF. The CDR3 DNA follows: TGTGCCAGCAGCTTAGATACGCAGTATTTT.